The 19 T cell receptor beta chains below come from one sample, sequenced in a study of T-cell reconstitution after alpha-beta-depleted transplantation in children. TCRbeta library construction was performed incorporating unique molecular identifiers. Via MiXCR, TCRdb re-called the PCR reads, giving one row per CDR3 protein. Here the sample spans about 600,000 distinct CDR3 sequences, under 12% being singletons. The sample here was PBMCs from the stem cell graft donor, taken from the stem cell graft. These receptors were collected from a human donor who donated a stem cell graft to a child with acute myeloid leukemia.

This clonotype occurred many times. V usage is TRBV7-9 and J usage is TRBJ2-2; D is perhaps TRBD1 (6 bases). Germline values: CDR1 SEHNR, CDR2 FQNEAQ (reference sequence). Trimming took 4 bases from V and 5 from J, leaving 14 bases between them. The CDR3 runs 15 residues. The DNA for the CDR3 is TGTGCCAGCAGCTCCCGGGACACAGAGACCGGGGAGCTGTTTTTT. It encodes CASSSRDTETGELFF.

This chain connects TRBV15 to TRBJ2-7; possibly TRBD2 for D (5 bases). Germline lookup yields CDR1 LNHNV and CDR2 YYDKDF (reference sequence). CDR3 length equals 15 residues. V was cut by 1 base and J by 1 base, with 11 bases left in between. This CDR3 is CATSRGTGISYEQYF. The CDR3 coding sequence is TGTGCCACCAGCAGAGGGACCGGGATATCCTACGAGCAGTACTTC.

This clonotype was recorded once. This chain links TRBV27 with TRBJ2-7, with 7 bases aligning to TRBD1. CDR1 is MNHEY and CDR2 is SMNVEV in the germline V gene (reference sequence). The CDR3 runs 14 residues. The trim removed 3 bases at V and 4 bases at J, leaving 6 bases unmatched. CDR3 nucleotides: TGTGCCAGCAGTTTCTCCGACAGGGTATACGAGCAGTACTTC. Amino acid sequence: CASSFSDRVYEQYF.

The sample holds a few counts of this clonotype. The chain has TRBV6-2 or TRBV6-3 and TRBJ1-5, with 9 bases matching TRBD1. Germline V gives CDR1 MNHEY, CDR2 SVGEGT. This CDR3 contains 16 residues. Losses at the gene ends were 6 bases for V and 3 bases for J; bases not matched to a gene: 9. The CDR3 DNA reads as TGTGCCAGCAGCTACCGGGGACAGGGTAACAATCAGCCCCAGCATTTT. It specifies CASSYRGQGNNQPQHF.

This clonotype has a count of ten or more. The chain uses TRBV6-5 and TRBJ2-7; TRBD2 matches at 11 bases. The CDR3 sequence is 16 residues long. Germline V CDR1 and CDR2: MNHEY, SVGAGI. Trimming cost V 4 bases and J 5 bases; bases outside gene matches: 10. CDR3 bases: TGTGCCAGCAGTTTCCTCATAGCGGGAGGGAGAGACGAGCAGTACTTC. It specifies CASSFLIAGGRDEQYF.

This clonotype was counted at least ten times. V is TRBV7-3 and J is TRBJ1-2; D unclear. Looked up from germline, CDR1 is SGHTA and CDR2 is FQGTGA. The V end lost 1 base, the J end lost 5 bases, and 8 bases lay between the germline ends. This CDR3 is built from 13 residues. The CDR3 loop reads CASSLRTGYGYTF. CDR3 sequence (DNA): TGTGCCAGCAGCTTAAGGACGGGGTATGGCTACACCTTC.

This clonotype was recorded a few times. This chain links TRBV30 with TRBJ2-7; 8 bases are a match to TRBD1. CDR3 length: 14 amino acids. Germline values: CDR1 GTSNPN, CDR2 SVGIG (reference sequence). Trimming removed 1 base from V and 3 bases from J; junction bases left unmatched: 5. DNA for the CDR3: TGTGCCTGGAGTGGCCACAGGGGGGTCTACGAGCAGTACTTC. It encodes CAWSGHRGVYEQYF.

This clonotype has a handful of counts. V usage is TRBV5-1 and J usage is TRBJ2-4; no firm D call. The CDR3 extends over 15 amino acids. The germline CDR1 and CDR2 sequences are SGHRS and YFSETQ. V was clipped by 0 bases and J by 3 bases, with 10 bases between them. This CDR3 is CASSLDLAVKNIQYF. CDR3 coding DNA: TGCGCCAGCAGCTTGGATCTTGCGGTCAAAAACATTCAGTACTTC.

A few counts support this clonotype. The gene calls are TRBV20-1 and TRBJ2-3; no definite D call. The V end lost 0 bases, the J end lost 2 bases, and 12 bases lay between the germline ends. CDR1 DFQATT and CDR2 SNEGSKA come from the germline V gene (reference sequence). CDR3 length: 15 amino acids. CDR3 bases: TGCAGTGCTAGAGATGCGTACTGGGCCACAGATACGCAGTATTTT. Translation: CSARDAYWATDTQYF.

DNA for the CDR3: TGCAGCGTTGAGGGGACAGGGGCTAACTATGGCTACACCTTC. This codes for CSVEGTGANYGYTF. This chain joins TRBV29-1 and TRBJ1-2; 10 bases map to TRBD1. Losses at the gene ends were 3 bases for V and 0 bases for J; bases not matched to a gene: 1. The CDR3 consists of 14 residues. Looked up from germline, CDR1 is SQVTM and CDR2 is ANQGSEA.

The chain links TRBV18 to TRBJ2-1; D is unclear. The germline V gene encodes CDR1 KGHSH and CDR2 LQKENI. The CDR3 loop spans 14 amino acids. Trimming shortened V by 1 base and J by 10 bases, and 14 bases separated the two germline ends. This CDR3 reads CASSPQELRREQFF. DNA of the CDR3: TGTGCCAGCTCACCACAAGAACTCCGACGCGAGCAGTTCTTC.

This chain connects TRBV20-1 to TRBJ1-1; 8 bases match TRBD1. CDR1 is DFQATT, CDR2 SNEGSKA, per germline (reference sequence). Losses at the gene ends were 0 bases for V and 10 bases for J; bases not matched to a gene: 4. The CDR3 is made up of 12 amino acids. For the CDR3, the DNA is TGCAGTGCTAGAGACAGGGGGCCGGGAGCTTTCTTT. It codes for CSARDRGPGAFF.

This clonotype was counted ten times or more. V is TRBV20-1 and J is TRBJ1-5; weak D call: TRBD1 (6 bases). The germline gives CDR1 DFQATT, CDR2 SNEGSKA (reference sequence). The CDR3 sequence is 13 residues long. The V and J ends lost 5 bases and 0 bases respectively, with 8 bases between them. The CDR3 loop reads CSAHRDSNQPQHF. In nucleotides, the CDR3 is TGCAGTGCTCACAGGGATAGCAATCAGCCCCAGCATTTT.

The chain joins TRBV3-1 to TRBJ2-6; D may be TRBD1 (5 bases). Germline-derived CDR1 and CDR2 are LGHDT and YNNKEL (reference sequence). The CDR3 is 14 residues long. The V gene lost 7 bases and the J gene lost 0 bases, with 7 bases spanning the gap. CDR3 bases: TGTGCCAGCAAGACAGTCTCTGGGGCCAACGTCCTGACTTTC. Encoded protein: CASKTVSGANVLTF.

This clonotype has more than one count but fewer than ten. V is TRBV12-3 or TRBV12-4 and J is TRBJ1-5; 8 bases align to TRBD1. J was trimmed by 0 bases and V by 3 bases; bases with no gene match: 7. The length of the CDR3 is 17 residues. DNA for the CDR3: TGTGCCAGCAGTTTGGGGGACAGGCGGTATAGCAATCAGCCCCAGCATTTT. Translating gives CASSLGDRRYSNQPQHF.

This clonotype was detected only a few times. The rearrangement uses TRBV20-1 and TRBJ2-1; 8 bases fit TRBD1. The junction had 11 bases not matched to a gene; V was cut back by 6 bases and J by 7 bases. Germline-derived CDR1 and CDR2 are DFQATT and SNEGSKA (reference sequence). This CDR3 has 14 amino acids. CDR3 nucleotide sequence: TGCAGTGCGCCTCTCGACAGGGGCAGGAATGAGCAGTTCTTC. It translates to CSAPLDRGRNEQFF.

The chain is built from TRBV27 and TRBJ2-3; 8 bases map to TRBD2. The V segment lost 7 bases and the J segment 8 bases; nucleotides outside the gene matches: 11. There are 14 residues in the CDR3. Germline V gives CDR1 MNHEY, CDR2 SMNVEV (reference sequence). The DNA of the CDR3 is TGTGCCAGCAACGCGGGAGGATCCCTAGTTACGCAGTATTTT. Translation gives CASNAGGSLVTQYF.

Ten or more counts support this clonotype. J is TRBJ2-7 and V is TRBV11-2; tentatively, D is TRBD2 (6 bases). Trimming took 3 bases from V and 5 from J, leaving 17 bases between them. Per germline, CDR1 SGHAT and CDR2 FQNNGV. This CDR3 has 15 amino acids. The CDR3: CASSLISGRADEQYF. The CDR3 nucleotides are TGTGCCAGCAGCTTGATAAGCGGGCGGGCAGACGAGCAGTACTTC.

The chain has TRBV6-2 or TRBV6-3 and TRBJ2-7; D uncertain. This CDR3 comprises 15 residues. From germline, CDR1 is MNHEY and CDR2 SVGEGT. With 4 bases removed from V and 3 bases from J, the gap between germline ends came to 16 bases. The CDR3 loop reads CASSSRHLGLYEQYF. As DNA, the CDR3 is TGTGCCAGCAGTTCCCGACACCTCGGTCTCTACGAGCAGTACTTC.